The TCR beta chain described here comes from a study of PD-1 blockade in mismatch repair-deficient tumors. Study context: All were previously treated, progressing patients with about 12 mismatch repair-deficient cancer types.

Overall study findings and caveats: Tumor-resident clones, often absent from pretreatment blood, expanded after pembrolizumab and then contracted.

Germline CDR1 and CDR2: LNHDA and SQIVND (reference sequence). The CDR3 is 15 amino acids. J lost 3 bases, V lost 6 bases, and 11 bases had no gene match. The repertoire was sequenced with immunoSEQ multiplex PCR; TCRdb's copy has only in-frame clones and lacks some. The sample includes around 62,000 clones, roughly 80% of them seen just once. As to this clone: Its target is not known.

The sample was peripheral blood, taken 2 weeks after starting pembrolizumab. The sequence was obtained from an adult with mismatch repair-deficient cancer. This rearrangement joins TRBV19 to TRBJ2-7; TRBD1 agrees at 7 bases. The CDR3 DNA sequence: TGTGCCAGTAGCAATTTGGGGACAGCGATCTACGAGCAGTACTTC. Amino acid sequence: CASSNLGTAIYEQYF.